A single sample gave rise to the 21 T cell receptor beta chains below, sequenced in a study of T cells in Graves' hyperthyroidism and ophthalmopathy. Regions amplified from RNA transcripts were the TCR beta CDR3 regions. With the HTBI primer set, the TCR CDR3 went through a first round of RT-PCR. TCRdb re-derived calls from the multiplex PCR reads in MiXCR, one entry per CDR3 protein. Here the sample spans more than 300,000 distinct CDR3 sequences, over 11% being singletons. Sequenced: blood. The receptors were gathered from an older woman with Graves' hyperthyroidism.

This clonotype has more than one count but fewer than ten. The chain links TRBV18 to TRBJ2-5, with D possibly called TRBD1 or TRBD2 (7 bases each). V gave up 1 base and J gave up 6 bases, with 24 bases separating them. The CDR3 consists of 18 residues. The germline V gene encodes CDR1 KGHSH and CDR2 LQKENI. This chain's CDR3 is CASSPRPGGEDISKTQYF. The CDR3, as DNA: TGTGCCAGCTCACCACGACCAGGGGGGGAAGATATTTCGAAGACCCAGTACTTC.

This clonotype has a count of ten or more. The chain is built from TRBV5-1 and TRBJ2-7; 12 bases match TRBD2. In germline, CDR1 is SGHRS, CDR2 YFSETQ. The CDR3 contains 16 residues. V trimming: 4 bases; J trimming: 5 bases; junction bases outside the gene matches: 10. The CDR3 DNA follows: TGCGCCAGCAGCATCCTAGCGGGAGGGAGTTCCCACGAGCAGTACTTC. Its protein product is CASSILAGGSSHEQYF. The full variable domain, completed using reference TRBV5-1 and TRBJ2-7, is KAGVTQTPRYLIKTRGQQVTLSCSPISGHRSVSWYQQTPGQGLQFLFEYFSETQRNKGNFPGRFSGRQFSNSRSEMNVSTLELGDSALYLCASSILAGGSSHEQYFGPGTRLTVT.

The rearrangement uses TRBV7-9 and TRBJ1-5; D is unclear. This CDR3 contains 12 residues. The germline V and J ends were trimmed by 7 bases and 3 bases, with 7 bases remaining between them. Germline V gene lookup returns CDR1 SEHNR and CDR2 FQNEAQ (reference sequence). CDR3 amino acids: CASTQDNQPQHF. CDR3 sequence (DNA): TGTGCCAGCACCCAAGACAATCAGCCCCAGCATTTT.

As regards this clonotype: Given a much more abundant clone one base away, this may be a read error. The gene calls are TRBV2 and TRBJ2-1, with 8 bases lining up with TRBD1. Germline lookup yields CDR1 SNHLY and CDR2 FYNNEI. V was pared by 8 bases and J by 8 bases, with 11 bases of the junction left unmatched. CDR3 length: 14 residues. The CDR3 spells CASVRDRTSDEQFF. The DNA for the CDR3 is TGTGCCAGCGTCCGGGACAGGACTTCAGATGAGCAGTTCTTC.

In this sample, this clonotype turned up many times. CDR3 sequence: CASSLKWNEQFF. CDR3 sequence (DNA): TGTGCCAGCAGCTTAAAGTGGAATGAGCAGTTCTTC. The chain employs TRBV11-2 and TRBJ2-1; D unresolved. This CDR3 region has 12 residues. The germline V and J ends were trimmed by 2 bases and 7 bases, with 6 bases remaining between them. Germline loops: CDR1 SGHAT, CDR2 FQNNGV.

This clonotype has a count of ten or more. The chain has TRBV12-3 or TRBV12-4 and TRBJ2-7; tentatively, D is TRBD1 (5 bases). The CDR3 is 14 amino acids. V gave up 2 bases and J gave up 6 bases, with 14 bases separating them. CDR3 sequence reads: CASSLMGAGFEQYF. CDR3 sequence (DNA): TGTGCCAGCAGTTTAATGGGTGCAGGGTTCGAGCAGTACTTC.

The table lists this clonotype with many counts. The chain has TRBV6-5 and TRBJ2-7, with TRBD1 matching 9 bases. The V and J ends lost 0 bases and 3 bases, in that order; junction bases with no gene match: 9. Germline CDR1 MNHEY, CDR2 SVGAGI. The CDR3 is made up of 17 amino acids. CDR3 sequence (DNA): TGTGCCAGCAGTTACTCATTTGCGACAGGGGGGATCTACGAGCAGTACTTC. This translates into CASSYSFATGGIYEQYF.

The table lists this clonotype with many counts. The chain combines TRBV3-1 with TRBJ2-3; D may match TRBD1 or TRBD2 (5 bases each). Trimming took off 4 bases at V and 5 bases at J, with 16 bases between the two ends. The CDR3 is 15 residues long. Germline V CDR1 and CDR2: LGHDT, YNNKEL (reference sequence). The CDR3 DNA reads as TGTGCCAGCAGCCGGGACGGGACCAGCGAAGATACGCAGTATTTT. Its translation is CASSRDGTSEDTQYF.

In its sample, this clonotype was seen many times. The chain recombines TRBV18 with TRBJ2-5, with TRBD2 matching 7 bases. Germline CDR1 KGHSH, CDR2 LQKENI. The CDR3 sequence is 17 residues long. The J segment lost 0 bases and the V segment lost 1 base, leaving 8 bases of the junction unmatched. The CDR3 here is CASSPRALAEHQETQYF. The CDR3 nucleotides are TGTGCCAGCTCACCACGTGCGCTAGCGGAACACCAAGAGACCCAGTACTTC.

This clonotype was found many times. V gene TRBV12-3 or TRBV12-4 combines with J gene TRBJ2-7, with TRBD2 identical over 9 bases. V lost 3 bases to trimming and J lost 3 bases; unmatched junction nucleotides: 3. The CDR3 runs to 14 residues. The CDR3 sequence is CASSFGTSSYEQYF. The CDR3 DNA reads as TGTGCCAGCAGTTTTGGGACTAGCAGCTACGAGCAGTACTTC.

This clonotype was counted at least ten times. The CDR3 nucleotides read TGTGCCAGCAGCCAACTAGCGGGGGGCACAGATACGCAGTATTTT. This encodes CASSQLAGGTDTQYF. V is TRBV7-9 and J is TRBJ2-3; 11 bases align to TRBD2. Germline-derived CDR1 and CDR2 are SEHNR and FQNEAQ (reference sequence). With 5 bases clipped from V and 1 base from J, the junction kept 2 bases outside the gene matches. This CDR3 spans 15 amino acids.

This clonotype was recorded many times. The rearrangement joins TRBV5-8 to TRBJ2-1; 11 bases line up with TRBD2. Germline V gives CDR1 SGHTS, CDR2 YDEGEE. V was pared by 1 base and J by 7 bases, with 16 bases of the junction left unmatched. The length of the CDR3 is 19 residues. The CDR3 loop is CASSLLAGGLAGGRNEQFF. The CDR3 DNA follows: TGTGCCAGCAGCTTGTTGGCCGGAGGGTTAGCGGGAGGGCGGAATGAGCAGTTCTTC.

This clonotype has a handful of counts. This may stem from a read error, because a much larger clone lies one nucleotide away. The chain carries TRBV11-2 and TRBJ1-6; D might be TRBD1 (5 bases). V was shortened by 2 bases and J by 11 bases, with 10 bases between the two germline ends. This CDR3 is 13 amino acids long. Germline loops: CDR1 SGHAT, CDR2 FQNNGV. CDR3 DNA: TGTGCCAGCAGCTTACATGGGGGGACACCCCTCCACTTT. Its protein is CASSLHGGTPLHF.

The V call is TRBV28, the J call TRBJ2-3; D not resolved. The germline V gene encodes CDR1 MDHEN and CDR2 SYDVKM. Trimming removed 4 bases from V and 1 base from J, with 15 bases in between. This CDR3 has 16 amino acids. The CDR3 DNA reads as TGTGCCAGCAGTTCGTTCAGGAGCCCTGGCACAGATACGCAGTATTTT. It encodes CASSSFRSPGTDTQYF.

This clonotype has a single count. With a much larger clone just one base away, this may be a read error. J is TRBJ1-2 and V is TRBV11-2; no reliable D call. The CDR3 runs to 12 residues. The V gene lost 6 bases and the J gene lost 7 bases, with 12 bases spanning the gap. CDR1 is SGHAT, CDR2 FQNNGV, per germline. CDR3 in amino acids: CASRELYGGYTF. The CDR3 DNA sequence: TGTGCCAGCAGAGAATTGTACGGTGGCTACACCTTC.

This clonotype was observed at least ten times. J is TRBJ2-3 and V is TRBV7-2; tentatively, D is TRBD2 (6 bases). Trimming removed 6 bases from V and 7 bases from J, with 14 bases in between. This CDR3 spans 13 amino acids. Germline assignment: CDR1 SGHTA and CDR2 FQGNSA. The CDR3 coding sequence is TGTGCCAGCAGACCCGACGGAGGGAATACGCAGTATTTT. Its translation is CASRPDGGNTQYF.

This clonotype was seen ten or more times. This chain uses TRBV12-3 or TRBV12-4 with TRBJ1-1; D gene uncertain. Trimming pared 3 bases from V and 8 bases from J, leaving 10 bases between. The CDR3 sequence is 12 residues long. The chain's CDR3 is CASSFPEVEAFF. CDR3 DNA: TGTGCCAGCAGTTTCCCGGAGGTAGAAGCTTTCTTT.

This clonotype was detected only a few times. V usage is TRBV24-1 and J usage is TRBJ2-1; D possibly corresponds to TRBD2 (5 bases). CDR1 is KGHDR, CDR2 SFDVKD, per germline. With 6 bases removed from V and 2 bases from J, the gap between germline ends came to 16 bases. This CDR3 is 16 amino acids long. CDR3 in amino acids: CATSSGPADPYNEQFF. The CDR3 DNA sequence: TGTGCCACCAGTTCTGGACCAGCGGACCCCTACAATGAGCAGTTCTTC.

This chain joins TRBV13 and TRBJ1-1; 7 nucleotides agree with TRBD1. The germline CDR1 and CDR2 sequences are PRHDT and FYEKMQ (reference sequence). This CDR3 contains 15 residues. Trimming at V came to 6 bases and at J to 8 bases, leaving 15 bases not matched to a gene. This chain's CDR3 is CASSPIGGGQPEAFF. CDR3 DNA sequence: TGTGCCAGCAGTCCAATAGGGGGCGGACAACCCGAAGCTTTCTTT.

The rearrangement uses TRBV7-9 and TRBJ2-3, with TRBD2 identical over 13 bases. Germline V lookup: CDR1 SEHNR, CDR2 FQNEAQ (reference sequence). V was clipped by 5 bases and J by 6 bases; unmatched bases: 8. CDR3 length: 16 amino acids. The CDR3 protein is CASSLLAGGPRDTQYF. As DNA, the CDR3 is TGTGCCAGCAGCCTACTAGCGGGAGGGCCAAGGGATACGCAGTATTTT.

This clonotype has ten or more counts. The genes are TRBV12-3 or TRBV12-4 and TRBJ2-7, with 8 bases fitting TRBD1. CDR3 size: 16 residues. V dropped 5 bases and J dropped 3; count of bases not matched to a gene: 12. The CDR3, as DNA: TGTGCCAGCAGTACGGGACAGGTTGTCGTGGGCTACGAGCAGTACTTC. This sequence encodes CASSTGQVVVGYEQYF.